This T cell receptor beta chain came from a study of cytomegalovirus exposure and HLA in healthy donors. Overall study findings and caveats: Some TCR beta chains (around 160 of them) were listed as cytomegalovirus-associated. Later analysis suggested most CMV-associated TCR beta chains were HLA-restricted.

Germline trimming cut 5 bases from V and 8 bases from J; bases unmatched to any gene: 8. The CDR3 totals 13 residues. The germline V gene has CDR1 SGHTA and CDR2 FQGNSA. A multiplex PCR was run with 60 Vbeta primers and 13 Jbeta primers. Generated by immunoSEQ multiplex PCR, the TCRdb table keeps only in-frame clones and is missing some. This sample has 100,000 or so clones, with about four fifths found just once. While unrecorded immune exposures were likely, the donors were nominally healthy when sampled. The sample holds a few counts of this clone. Antigen unknown. Sequencing used PBMCs. The TCR was taken from a woman aged 40 to 49 in good health and CMV-seronegative. The rearrangement links TRBV7-2 to TRBJ1-2, with 7 bases aligning to TRBD1. The DNA of the CDR3 is TGTGCCAGCAGCCCCCGGAGGGGGCAAGGCTACACCTTC. Encoded protein: CASSPRRGQGYTF.